This TCR beta chain came from a study of T cells in Graves' hyperthyroidism and ophthalmopathy. Study-level findings and limits: Researchers found most expanded thyroid clonotypes above 0.001 in blood as well.

This CDR3 contains 15 residues. Trimming stripped 1 base from V and 1 base from J, with 13 bases between. Germline V gene lookup returns CDR1 SQVTM and CDR2 ANQGSEA. Hyperthyroidism, newly diagnosed and lasting under 2 months, affected patients aged 18 to 65. The study based diagnoses on clinical symptoms, serum thyroxine and TRAb, thyroid ultrasound and orbital computed tomography. Isolation of PBMCs was performed on around 9.3 ml fresh peripheral blood. This clonotype has just a few counts. Its antigen is still unknown. RNA transcripts were the template for amplifying TCR beta CDR3 regions. The HTBI primer set drove a first-round RT-PCR of the TCR CDR3. MiXCR, run by TCRdb on the multiplex PCR reads, gives a single entry per CDR3 protein. The table has roughly 710,000 distinct CDR3 sequences, about 35% seen once.

The clonotype was recovered from a middle-aged woman with Graves' hyperthyroidism. The gene calls are TRBV29-1 and TRBJ1-1; D gene unclear. Sequencing input: blood. The DNA of the CDR3 is TGCAGCGTTGAAGGAGGGAGGTCCCCGAACACTGAAGCTTTCTTT. This codes for CSVEGGRSPNTEAFF.